This T cell receptor (beta chain) stems from a study of T cell responses to AZD1222 COVID-19 vaccine. General study findings and limits: Baseline seropositivity occurred in only six AZD1222 recipients. Donors were chiefly white British, with a greater number of females, and clonal diversity was perhaps underestimated. Spike-specific TCR breadth rose after two AZD1222 doses, and depth rose as well.

Second-dose schedules of about 4 or about 12 weeks were combined. Germline V gene data show CDR1 as MDHEN and CDR2 as SYDVKM. This CDR3 is 13 amino acids long. V lost 6 bases and J lost 8, with 16 bases in between. About this clone: Its specificity is not known.

Clones were sequenced by immunoSEQ multiplex PCR, and TCRdb holds only the in-frame ones, with some missing. The sample holds 95,000 to 150,000 clones, about 90% seen once. The chain carries TRBV28 and TRBJ1-2, with D tentatively TRBD1 (5 bases). Sequenced here: peripheral blood, sampled 28 days after the second AZD1222 dose. This sequence originates from an adult who received the AZD1222 COVID-19 vaccine. The DNA of the CDR3 is TGTGCCAGCAGCCGGTCCAGGGTATCAGGCTACACCTTC. Translated: CASSRSRVSGYTF.